This T cell receptor (beta chain) was documented in a study of T cells in Graves' hyperthyroidism and ophthalmopathy. This clonotype has a count of ten or more. Its antigen is unknown. Stable Graves' hyperthyroidism meant no ophthalmopathy progression within 18 months. Study conclusions and caveats: It was a median roughly six months before onset that the model predicted ophthalmopathy.

CDR1 is SGHRS and CDR2 is YFSETQ in the germline V gene. V was pared by 3 bases and J by 5 bases, with 6 bases of the junction left unmatched. CDR3 length: 14 amino acids. From RNA transcripts, TCR beta CDR3 regions were amplified. HTBI primers drove first-round RT-PCR of the TCR CDR3. TCRdb analysed the multiplex PCR reads with MiXCR anew, one entry per CDR3 protein. The sample lists roughly 570,000 distinct CDR3 sequences, 15% to 19% occurring once. This rearrangement joins TRBV5-1 to TRBJ1-1; 8 positions match TRBD1. This TCR derives from a young woman with Graves' hyperthyroidism. The sample consisted of blood. CDR3 in amino acids: CASSWTGQATEAFF. The CDR3 nucleotides are TGCGCCAGCAGCTGGACAGGGCAAGCAACTGAAGCTTTCTTT.